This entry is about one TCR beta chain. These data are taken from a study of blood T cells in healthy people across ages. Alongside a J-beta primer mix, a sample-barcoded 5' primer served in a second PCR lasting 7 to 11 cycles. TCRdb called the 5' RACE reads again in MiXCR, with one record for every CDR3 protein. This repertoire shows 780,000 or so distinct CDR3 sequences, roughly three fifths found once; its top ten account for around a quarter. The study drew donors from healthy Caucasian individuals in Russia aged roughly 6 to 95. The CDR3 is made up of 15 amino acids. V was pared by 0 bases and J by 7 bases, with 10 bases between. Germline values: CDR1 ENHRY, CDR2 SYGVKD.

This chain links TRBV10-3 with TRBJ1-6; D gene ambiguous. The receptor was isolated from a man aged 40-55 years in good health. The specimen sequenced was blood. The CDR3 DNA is TGTGCCATCAGTGAGTCGGGTGGGCAGAATTCACCCCTCCACTTT. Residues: CAISESGGQNSPLHF.